These 27 T cell receptor beta chains were sequenced from one sample in a study of blood T cell repertoires in COVID-19. TCRdb's table, derived via immunoSEQ multiplex PCR, lists solely in-frame clones and lacks some. Of tens of thousands of clones detected, 70% to 90% appear once; the ten largest clones hold around 3%. Sequencing was carried out using peripheral blood. The source of these receptors is an elderly woman with acute or convalescent COVID-19.

The chain couples TRBV27 to TRBJ2-3, with 8 bases identical to TRBD2. This CDR3 spans 16 amino acids. In germline, CDR1 is MNHEY, CDR2 SMNVEV (reference sequence). Trimming took 3 bases from V and 2 from J; bases not matched to a gene: 7. The CDR3 protein is CASSFGVAGNTDTQYF. In DNA form, the CDR3 reads TGTGCCAGCAGTTTCGGGGTAGCGGGAAACACAGATACGCAGTATTTT.

The chain employs TRBV5-1 and TRBJ1-4, with D tentatively TRBD1 (6 bases). This CDR3 has 16 residues. Trimming cost V 1 base and J 2 bases, with 12 bases left between them. Germline CDR1 SGHRS, CDR2 YFSETQ. DNA for the CDR3: TGCGCCAGCAGCTTGTGGGGGGGCAGGACTAATGAAAAACTGTTTTTT. Residues: CASSLWGGRTNEKLFF.

The chain combines TRBV7-3 with TRBJ2-6; D gene uncertain. The V and J ends lost 0 bases and 1 base respectively, with 7 bases between them. The V gene's germline CDR1 is SGHTA and CDR2 FQGTGA. There are 16 residues in the CDR3. The CDR3 DNA is TGTGCCAGCAGCTTAACGCGAGATTCTGGGGCCAACGTCCTGACTTTC. Translating gives CASSLTRDSGANVLTF.

The genes are TRBV5-1 and TRBJ1-1; no reliable D call. The length of the CDR3 is 15 residues. Germline values: CDR1 SGHRS, CDR2 YFSETQ. Trimming took 0 bases from V and 1 from J, leaving 10 bases between them. In nucleotides, the CDR3 is TGCGCCAGCAGCTTGGTAGAGGGATCGAACACTGAAGCTTTCTTT. This encodes CASSLVEGSNTEAFF.

This chain links TRBV3-1 (or the pseudogene TRBV3-2) with TRBJ2-5, with D maybe TRBD1 (6 bases). V lost 4 bases, J lost 5 bases, and 14 bases lay in between. The CDR3 is 14 amino acids. Germline CDR1 LGHDT, CDR2 YNNKEL (reference sequence). CDR3 residues: CASSPRGTSETQYF. DNA of the CDR3: TGTGCCAGCAGCCCTAGGGGGACCAGTGAGACCCAGTACTTC.

The chain has TRBV5-4 and TRBJ2-3; D is possibly TRBD2 (5 bases). Germline loops: CDR1 SGHNT, CDR2 YYREEE (reference sequence). The CDR3 is made up of 13 amino acids. V was pared by 4 bases and J by 11 bases, with 17 bases between. The CDR3 protein is CASSPGLEVEQYF. The CDR3 bases are TGTGCCAGCAGCCCAGGACTTGAGGTCGAGCAGTATTTT. The entire variable domain, with the rest obtained from reference TRBV5-4 and TRBJ2-3, is as follows: ETGVTQSPTHLIKTRGQQVTLRCSSQSGHNTVSWYQQALGQGPQFIFQYYREEENGRGNFPPRFSGLQFPNYSSELNVNALELDDSALYLCASSPGLEVEQYFGPGTRLTVL.

This chain connects TRBV27 to TRBJ2-3; tentatively, D is TRBD1 (5 bases). This CDR3 comprises 14 residues. Germline-derived CDR1 and CDR2 are MNHEY and SMNVEV (reference sequence). V lost 1 base to trimming and J lost 4 bases, with 9 bases between them. The CDR3 reads CASSLWQGADTQYF. CDR3 coding DNA: TGTGCCAGCAGTTTATGGCAGGGCGCAGATACGCAGTATTTT.

This rearrangement joins TRBV6-6 to TRBJ1-1; 9 bases align to TRBD1. CDR3 length equals 14 residues. Germline CDR1 is MNHNY and CDR2 is SVGAGI (reference sequence). V gave up 7 bases and J gave up 7 bases; unmatched junction bases: 10. DNA of the CDR3: TGTGCCAGCACCTACCGGGAGACAGGGGGTGAAGCTTTCTTT. It specifies CASTYRETGGEAFF.

This chain joins TRBV5-5 and TRBJ2-3; a weak D match, TRBD1 (6 bases). V dropped 0 bases and J dropped 4 bases, with 9 bases sitting between them. Germline V CDR1 and CDR2: SGHKS, YYEKEE (reference sequence). This CDR3 has 14 amino acids. The CDR3 loop reads CASSLGTVPDTQYF. DNA for the CDR3: TGTGCCAGCAGCTTGGGGACAGTCCCAGATACGCAGTATTTT.

The chain links TRBV9 to TRBJ1-1; possibly TRBD1 for D (6 bases). The length of the CDR3 is 14 residues. V was cut by 4 bases and J by 6 bases, with 16 bases left in between. CDR1 and CDR2 (germline): SGDLS, YYNGEE. The CDR3 is CASSPAQGSPEAFF. The DNA for the CDR3 is TGTGCCAGCAGCCCAGCTCAGGGGAGTCCTGAAGCTTTCTTT.

V and J are TRBV27 and TRBJ2-1, with 11 bases lining up with TRBD1. The V gene end was trimmed by 3 bases and the J gene end by 9 bases; junction bases not matched to a gene: 13. Germline V lookup: CDR1 MNHEY, CDR2 SMNVEV (reference sequence). CDR3 size: 17 residues. The CDR3 loop reads CASSFPSGTGGLGEQFF. The CDR3 DNA reads TGTGCCAGCAGTTTCCCATCGGGGACAGGGGGATTGGGTGAGCAGTTCTTC.

The J gene is TRBJ1-1, the V gene TRBV19; a possible D gene is TRBD1 (5 bases). The germline V gene has CDR1 LNHDA and CDR2 SQIVND (reference sequence). Trimming left V 6 bases short and J 11 bases short, with 16 bases between. The CDR3 has 12 residues. The CDR3 coding sequence is TGTGCCAGTAGGACGGGACTAACTGGGGCTTTCTTT. This gives the protein CASRTGLTGAFF.

In DNA form, the CDR3 reads TGTGCCAGCAGTCCACAGGGTGTGAACACTGAAGCTTTCTTT. Its protein product is CASSPQGVNTEAFF. The chain is built from TRBV6-6 and TRBJ1-1, with a tentative D call TRBD1 (6 bases). Between the trimmed V and J ends, which lost 5 bases and 0 bases, there was a span of 10 bases. The germline CDR1 and CDR2 sequences are MNHNY and SVGAGI (reference sequence). This CDR3 has 14 residues.

The chain links TRBV6-2 or TRBV6-3 to TRBJ2-1; no firm D call. CDR1 and CDR2 from the germline V gene are MNHEY and SVGEGT. Trimming left V 1 base short and J 3 bases short, with 13 bases between. This CDR3 spans 16 amino acids. The CDR3 reads CASSYFLHGSYNEQFF. CDR3 sequence (DNA): TGTGCCAGCAGTTACTTTCTCCACGGTAGCTACAATGAGCAGTTCTTC.

V and J are TRBV18 and TRBJ1-1, with unresolved D. With 2 bases removed from V and 3 bases from J, the gap between germline ends came to 7 bases. CDR1 KGHSH and CDR2 LQKENI come from the germline V gene. CDR3 length equals 13 residues. The CDR3 loop is CASSPGRDTEAFF. The CDR3 nucleotides are TGTGCCAGCTCACCAGGGAGGGACACTGAAGCTTTCTTT.

The chain joins TRBV7-2 to TRBJ1-5; D remains ambiguous. The CDR3 has 14 residues. The V gene lost 4 bases and the J gene lost 3 bases, with 10 bases spanning the gap. Germline V gene data show CDR1 as SGHTA and CDR2 as FQGNSA. The CDR3 DNA reads TGTGCCAGCAGCTATCAGAGGGCCAATCAGCCCCAGCATTTT. Residues: CASSYQRANQPQHF.

This chain uses TRBV4-3 with TRBJ1-6, with D possibly TRBD1 on 5 matching bases. The CDR3 runs to 17 residues. CDR1 and CDR2 from the germline V gene are LGHNA and YSLEER. With 0 bases removed from V and 7 bases from J, the gap between germline ends came to 16 bases. DNA for the CDR3: TGCGCCAGCAGCCAAGAAGCTGCGGGGCAATGGAATTCACCCCTCCACTTT. Protein sequence: CASSQEAAGQWNSPLHF.

The chain employs TRBV30 and TRBJ1-1; D unresolved. This CDR3 is built from 14 residues. Germline CDR1 reads GTSNPN; CDR2 reads SVGIG (reference sequence). V lost 0 bases and J 2 bases, leaving 10 bases between the germline ends. CDR3 sequence reads: CAWSVLAVNTEAFF. For the CDR3, the DNA is TGTGCCTGGAGTGTACTCGCGGTCAACACTGAAGCTTTCTTT.

The rearrangement joins TRBV4-3 to TRBJ1-2; D ambiguous. Trimming left V 0 bases short and J 4 bases short, with 12 bases between. The CDR3 has 15 amino acids. CDR1 and CDR2 (germline): LGHNA, YSLEER. Written as DNA, the CDR3 is TGCGCCAGCAGCCAAGATCCCGCGATCTCCTATGGCTACACCTTC. Protein sequence: CASSQDPAISYGYTF.

This chain uses TRBV21-1 with TRBJ2-3; the DNA was not used to check the table's D call, TRBD2. TRBV21-1 is a known pseudogene. The CDR3 is 20 residues long. CDR3 loop: CASSKKGRSGGTLRTDTQYF. For the CDR3, the DNA is TGTGCCAGCAGCAAAAAGGGGAGGAGCGGGGGAACGCTGCGCACAGATACGCAGTATTTT.

The gene calls are TRBV4-2 and TRBJ2-7; 8 bases align to TRBD1. V lost 3 bases and J lost 0; bases outside the gene matches: 4. Germline V gene sequence: CDR1 LGHNA, CDR2 YNFKEQ. This CDR3 comprises 15 residues. The CDR3 is CASSQNGQGSYEQYF. CDR3 in DNA: TGTGCCAGCAGCCAGAATGGACAGGGCTCCTACGAGCAGTACTTC.

This clone was detected once. The chain employs TRBV6-5 and TRBJ2-7; no firm D call. The length of the CDR3 is 16 residues. In germline, CDR1 is MNHEY, CDR2 SVGAGI. V was cut by 0 bases and J by 7 bases, with 19 bases left in between. The DNA for the CDR3 is TGTGCCAGCAGTTACTCGATCGTGGCTAGTCCCATGGAGCAGTACTTC. This gives the protein CASSYSIVASPMEQYF.

The chain carries TRBV5-6 and TRBJ2-5, with D possibly being TRBD2 (6 bases). This CDR3 has 16 residues. Germline-derived CDR1 and CDR2 are SGHDT and YYEEEE. Trimming took off 1 base at V and 1 base at J, with 14 bases between the two ends. This CDR3 reads CASSLLAGPVQETQYF. In DNA form, the CDR3 reads TGTGCCAGCAGCTTGCTGGCGGGGCCTGTCCAAGAGACCCAGTACTTC.

The V gene is TRBV10-3, the J gene TRBJ2-2, with 8 bases that match TRBD1. The CDR3 loop spans 14 amino acids. V shed 7 bases, J shed 2 bases, and the junction held 3 bases outside the gene matches. Germline assignment: CDR1 ENHRY and CDR2 SYGVKD. CDR3 bases: TGTGCCATCAAAGACAGGGGAAACACCGGGGAGCTGTTTTTT. The encoded protein is CAIKDRGNTGELFF.

V is TRBV7-2 and J is TRBJ1-1, with D unclear. This CDR3 spans 14 amino acids. V was pared by 1 base and J by 8 bases, with 14 bases between. Germline V lookup: CDR1 SGHTA, CDR2 FQGNSA. DNA of the CDR3: TGTGCCAGCAGCTTAGACCTGGACTTGGCGGAAGCTTTCTTT. It encodes CASSLDLDLAEAFF.

This clone was recorded only once. This sequence joins TRBV27 and TRBJ2-5; D might be TRBD1 (6 bases). Germline V gene sequence: CDR1 MNHEY, CDR2 SMNVEV (reference sequence). V dropped 0 bases and J dropped 4 bases, with 12 bases sitting between them. The CDR3 covers 15 residues. CDR3 sequence reads: CASSLSATGRETQYF. The CDR3 nucleotides are TGTGCCAGCAGTTTATCGGCGACAGGCAGAGAGACCCAGTACTTC.

This chain connects TRBV4-3 to TRBJ2-6; 8 bases map to TRBD1. Germline V CDR1 and CDR2: LGHNA, YSLEER. The length of the CDR3 is 17 residues. The trim removed 1 base at V and 2 bases at J, leaving 4 bases unmatched. The CDR3 coding sequence is TGCGCCAGCAGCCAAGGGCCAGGGGGCCCTGGGGCCAACGTCCTGACTTTC. It encodes CASSQGPGGPGANVLTF.